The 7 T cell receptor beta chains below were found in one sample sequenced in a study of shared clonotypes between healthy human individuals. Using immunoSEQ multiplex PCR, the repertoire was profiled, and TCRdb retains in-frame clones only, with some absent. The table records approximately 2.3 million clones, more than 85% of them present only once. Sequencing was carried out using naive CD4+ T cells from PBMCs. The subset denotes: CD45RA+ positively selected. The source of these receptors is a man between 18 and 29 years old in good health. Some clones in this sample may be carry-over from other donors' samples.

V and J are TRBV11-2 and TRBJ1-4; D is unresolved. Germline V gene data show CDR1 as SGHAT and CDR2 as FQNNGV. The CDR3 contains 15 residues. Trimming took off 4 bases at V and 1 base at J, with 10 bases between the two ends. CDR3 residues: CASSSHLVTNEKLFF. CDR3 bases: TGTGCCAGCAGCTCCCATTTGGTAACTAATGAAAAACTGTTTTTT.

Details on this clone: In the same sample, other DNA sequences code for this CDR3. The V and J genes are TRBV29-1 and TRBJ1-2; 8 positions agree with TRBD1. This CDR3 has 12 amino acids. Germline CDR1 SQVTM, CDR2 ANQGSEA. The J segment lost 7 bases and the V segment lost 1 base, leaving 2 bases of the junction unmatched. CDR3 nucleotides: TGCAGCGTTGAAGGGACAGGGACTGGCTACACCTTC. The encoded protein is CSVEGTGTGYTF.

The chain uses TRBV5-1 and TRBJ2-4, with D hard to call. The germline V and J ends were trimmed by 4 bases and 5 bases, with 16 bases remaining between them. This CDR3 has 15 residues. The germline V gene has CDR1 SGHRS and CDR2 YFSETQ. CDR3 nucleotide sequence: TGCGCCAGCAGCAAAGGACCCATGCAGGAAAACATTCAGTACTTC. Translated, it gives CASSKGPMQENIQYF.

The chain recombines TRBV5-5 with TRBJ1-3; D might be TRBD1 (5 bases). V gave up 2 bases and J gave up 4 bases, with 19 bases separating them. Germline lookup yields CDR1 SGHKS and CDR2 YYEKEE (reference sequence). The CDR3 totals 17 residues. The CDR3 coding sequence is TGTGCCAGCAGCTTCTACCCTCAGGGACTATCAGGAAACACCATATATTTT. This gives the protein CASSFYPQGLSGNTIYF.

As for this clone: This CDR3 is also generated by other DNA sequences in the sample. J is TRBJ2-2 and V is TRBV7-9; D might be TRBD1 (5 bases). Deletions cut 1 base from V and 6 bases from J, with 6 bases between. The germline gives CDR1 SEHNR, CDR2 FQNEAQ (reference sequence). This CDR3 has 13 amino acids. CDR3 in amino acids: CASSLGGAGELFF. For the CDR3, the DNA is TGTGCCAGCAGCTTAGGGGGCGCCGGGGAGCTGTTTTTT.

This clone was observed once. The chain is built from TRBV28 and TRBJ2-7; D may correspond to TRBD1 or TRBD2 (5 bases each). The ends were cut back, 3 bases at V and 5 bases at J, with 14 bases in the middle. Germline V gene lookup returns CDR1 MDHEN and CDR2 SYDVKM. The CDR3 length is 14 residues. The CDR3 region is CASSFSSGTHEQYF. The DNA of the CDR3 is TGTGCCAGCAGTTTTTCTTCAGGGACCCACGAGCAGTACTTC.

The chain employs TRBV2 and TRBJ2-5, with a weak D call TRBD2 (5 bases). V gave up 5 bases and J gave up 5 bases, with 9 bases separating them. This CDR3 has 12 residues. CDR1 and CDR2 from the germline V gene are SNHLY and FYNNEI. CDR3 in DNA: TGTGCCAGCAGTACGGGGAAGGAGACCCAGTACTTC. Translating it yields CASSTGKETQYF.